This TCR beta chain came from a study of blood T cell repertoires in COVID-19. Overall study: The origin of the acute and convalescent COVID-19 samples was the United States, Italy and Spain. T cells, B-cell-depleted T cells, or PBMCs supplied cDNA or gDNA.

In assigning cohorts, the study relied on participant-reported clinical history. Germline-derived CDR1 and CDR2 are LNHNV and YYDKDF (reference sequence). V was pared by 0 bases and J by 10 bases, with 19 bases between. The CDR3 spans 16 residues. Original data processing: Scientists estimated how many nucleated cells there were by amplifying reference gene primers. Sequenced by immunoSEQ multiplex PCR; TCRdb stores in-frame clones only, minus some. The D gene and trimming were derived from the DNA, and the V and J assignments and clone size from that table. The sample contains 390,000 or so clones, 75% to 90% of which appear only once.

The receptor's source is a man younger than 35 who had recovered from COVID-19. The rearrangement joins TRBV15 to TRBJ2-1; tentatively, D is TRBD2 (6 bases). The material sequenced was PBMCs or T cells enriched from blood (not recorded which). The CDR3 nucleotides read TGTGCCACCAGCAGAGAAGGCGGGGTGAAAGGTGGGGAGCAGTTCTTC. Its protein is CATSREGGVKGGEQFF.